What follows are 2 T cell receptor beta chains derived from one specimen sequenced in a study of T cells in Graves' hyperthyroidism and ophthalmopathy (dated by TCRdb to about 2019). The library was obtained by multiplex PCR. Sequenced using an Illumina HiSeq 2000. The TCR beta CDR3 regions were amplified from RNA transcripts. The TCR CDR3 was subjected to a first round of RT-PCR using the HTBI primer set and the Qiagen OneStep RT-PCR kit. TCRdb reanalyzed the raw reads on its own, using fastp at Q25 for trimming and MiXCR for clone calling, and kept in-frame beta chains. Each CDR3 protein appears once, grouped with its most common genes and DNA. The sample has 690,000 or so distinct CDR3 sequences on record, 18% of them singletons. Roughly 17% of the sample is in the top ten clones. The sample was blood. The source of these receptors is a woman in her forties or fifties with Graves' hyperthyroidism that later progressed to Graves' ophthalmopathy.

This rearrangement joins TRBV7-9 to TRBJ2-7, with D perhaps TRBD2 (5 bases). This CDR3 spans 13 amino acids. Trimming stripped 4 bases from V and 3 bases from J, with 10 bases between. CDR1 SEHNR and CDR2 FQNEAQ come from the germline V gene (reference sequence). CDR3 sequence: CASSSGLIYEQYF. CDR3 in DNA: TGTGCCAGCAGCTCCGGACTCATCTACGAGCAGTACTTC.

This clonotype was recorded at least ten times. The rearrangement uses TRBV3-1 and TRBJ1-1; D unresolved. Germline lookup yields CDR1 LGHDT and CDR2 YNNKEL (reference sequence). V gave up 3 bases and J gave up 4 bases, with 9 bases separating them. This CDR3 spans 13 amino acids. In DNA form, the CDR3 reads TGTGCCAGCAGCCACGGCGGGCGCACTGAAGCTTTCTTT. It encodes CASSHGGRTEAFF.